Included here is one T cell receptor beta chain sequence, with context. What it binds is not known. Libraries of TRB cDNA were made by 5' RACE and carried UMIs. Using the 5' RACE reads, TCRdb records one entry per CDR3 protein without DNA. This sample contains some 61,000 distinct CDR3 sequences. The sample comes from a study of CXCR3-negative and CXCR3-positive naive CD8 T cells. Study findings and constraints: With respect to TRBV-TRBJ usage, naive CXCR3-negative and CXCR3-positive cells were similar; memory differed. CXCR3-positive naive cells had more hydrophobic TRB CDR3s than CXCR3-negative naive cells.

This CDR3 contains 14 residues. Germline loops: CDR1 SGHDN, CDR2 FVKESK. Phenotypically, naive CD8+ T cells corresponded to CD45RO-CCR7+CD27+CD95-. The sequence was collected from a human donor in good health. Some clones in this sample may be carry-over from other donors' samples. This chain uses TRBV14 with TRBJ2-1; TCRdb gives TRBD1 as the D gene, but with no DNA this cannot be confirmed. The sample comprised naive CXCR3- CD8+ T cells from blood. Stated subset: CD45RO-CCR7+CD27+CD95- naive CD8+ T cells lacking CXCR3 (TNR3-). CDR3 residues: CASSQTGADNEQFF. The complete variable domain, with remaining parts taken from reference TRBV14 and TRBJ2-1, reads EAGVTQFPSHSVIEKGQTVTLRCDPISGHDNLYWYRRVMGKEIKFLLHFVKESKQDESGMPNNRFLAERTGGTYSTLKVQPAELEDSGVYFCASSQTGADNEQFFGPGTRLTVL.